The sample holds a few counts of the clone carrying this TCR beta chain. Germline V lookup: CDR1 SGHKS, CDR2 YYEKEE (reference sequence). The length of the CDR3 is 16 residues. V was cut by 4 bases and J by 6 bases, with 23 bases left in between. One entry per CDR3 protein, called by TCRdb with MiXCR from the RT-PCR reads. The table records about 680,000 distinct CDR3 sequences, 14% of them present only once. The chain combines TRBV5-5 with TRBJ2-7; D tentatively fits TRBD1 or TRBD2 (5 bases each). This receptor was obtained from a female donor in good health, serving as a healthy control. Sample: memory CD4+ T cells from blood. In nucleotides, the CDR3 is TGTGCCAGCAGCCCTATAGCAGGGACCTTACTGATCGAGCAGTACTTC. Amino acid sequence: CASSPIAGTLLIEQYF.